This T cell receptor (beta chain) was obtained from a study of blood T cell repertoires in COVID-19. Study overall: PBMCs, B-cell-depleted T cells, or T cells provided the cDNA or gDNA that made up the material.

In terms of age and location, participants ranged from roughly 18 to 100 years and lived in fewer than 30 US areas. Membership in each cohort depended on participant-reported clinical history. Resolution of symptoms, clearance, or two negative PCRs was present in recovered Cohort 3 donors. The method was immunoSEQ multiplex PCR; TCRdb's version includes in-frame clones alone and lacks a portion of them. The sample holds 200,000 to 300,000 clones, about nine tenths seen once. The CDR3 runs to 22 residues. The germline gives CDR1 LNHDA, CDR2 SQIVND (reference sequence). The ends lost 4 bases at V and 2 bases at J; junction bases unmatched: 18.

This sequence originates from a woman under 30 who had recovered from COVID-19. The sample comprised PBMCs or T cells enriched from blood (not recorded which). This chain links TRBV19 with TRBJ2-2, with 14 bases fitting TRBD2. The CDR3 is CASSTSTGTSGSLRPNTGELFF. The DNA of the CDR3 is TGTGCCAGTAGTACCTCGACCGGGACTAGCGGGAGTCTACGCCCCAACACCGGGGAGCTGTTTTTT.